This passage covers 2 T cell receptor beta chains from one sample sequenced in a study of blood T cell repertoires in COVID-19. Sequencing used immunoSEQ multiplex PCR; TCRdb keeps in-frame clones, though not all of them. The table lists around 60,000 clones, approximately 80% of them singletons. Sequenced sample: peripheral blood. The receptor source for this set is an elderly man with active or convalescent COVID-19.

The rearrangement uses TRBV2 and TRBJ2-3; unclear D gene. CDR1 and CDR2 from the germline V gene are SNHLY and FYNNEI. Trimming cost V 8 bases and J 2 bases, with 8 bases left between them. The CDR3 totals 12 residues. CDR3 loop: CASEAYTDTQYF. CDR3 DNA sequence: TGTGCCAGCGAGGCCTACACAGATACGCAGTATTTT. The full variable domain, its missing parts supplied by reference TRBV2 and TRBJ2-3, is EPEVTQTPSHQVTQMGQEVILRCVPISNHLYFYWYRQILGQKVEFLVSFYNNEISEKSEIFDDQFSVERPDGSNFTLKIRSTKLEDSAMYFCASEAYTDTQYFGPGTRLTVL.

The genes are TRBV10-3 and TRBJ1-4, with 10 bases lining up with TRBD1. The CDR3 spans 14 residues. Trimming cost V 4 bases and J 7 bases; bases outside gene matches: 3. The germline V gene has CDR1 ENHRY and CDR2 SYGVKD. The CDR3 sequence is CAISVGQGVEKLFF. The DNA for the CDR3 is TGTGCCATCAGTGTAGGACAGGGGGTTGAAAAACTGTTTTTT.